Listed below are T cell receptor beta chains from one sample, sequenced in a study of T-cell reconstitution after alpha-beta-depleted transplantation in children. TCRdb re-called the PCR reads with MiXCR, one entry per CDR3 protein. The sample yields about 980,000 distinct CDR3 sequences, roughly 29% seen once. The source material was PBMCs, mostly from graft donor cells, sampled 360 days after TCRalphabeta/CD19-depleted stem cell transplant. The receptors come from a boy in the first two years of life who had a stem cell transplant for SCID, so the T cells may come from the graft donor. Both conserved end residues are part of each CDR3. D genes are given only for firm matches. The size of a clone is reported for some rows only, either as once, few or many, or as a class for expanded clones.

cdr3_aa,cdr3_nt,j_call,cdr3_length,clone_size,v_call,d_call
CSANPLVMGTDTQYF,TGCAGTGCCAACCCCCTAGTGATGGGCACAGATACGCAGTATTTT,TRBJ2-3,15,.,TRBV20-1,.
CASSRATGGGDTEAFF,TGTGCCAGCAGCCGAGCTACAGGGGGTGGCGACACTGAAGCTTTCTTT,TRBJ1-1,16,.,TRBV4-2,TRBD1
CASSKRWGQLFTDTQYF,TGTGCCAGCAGCAAAAGATGGGGACAGCTTTTTACAGATACGCAGTATTTT,TRBJ2-3,17,.,TRBV3-1,TRBD1
CASSQGPPEQRYEQYF,TGCGCCAGCAGCCAAGGCCCCCCCGAGCAGAGGTACGAGCAGTACTTC,TRBJ2-7,16,.,TRBV4-3,.
CSATRTGEAFF,TGCAGTGCTACCCGGACAGGGGAAGCTTTCTTT,TRBJ1-1,11,few,TRBV20-1,TRBD1
CASSPGTGGPSYNEQFF,TGTGCCAGCAGTCCTGGGACAGGGGGCCCCTCCTACAATGAGCAGTTCTTC,TRBJ2-1,17,many,TRBV27,TRBD1
CASSQDIWQGERETQYF,TGCGCCAGCAGCCAAGATATTTGGCAGGGGGAAAGAGAGACCCAGTACTTC,TRBJ2-5,17,.,TRBV4-1,TRBD1
CSATLSSYLTLGYNEQFF,TGCAGTGCTACCCTTTCCAGCTATCTAACCCTTGGCTACAATGAGCAGTTCTTC,TRBJ2-1,18,few,TRBV20-1,.
CASSVEGLAFADTQYF,TGTGCCAGCAGCGTAGAGGGACTAGCGTTCGCAGATACGCAGTATTTT,TRBJ2-3,16,.,TRBV9,TRBD2
CASSDSGTGAEKLFF,TGTGCCAGCAGTGATTCCGGGACAGGTGCGGAAAAACTGTTTTTT,TRBJ1-4,15,.,TRBV25-1,TRBD1
CSARGLGAGANVLTF,TGCAGTGCTAGAGGACTCGGGGCTGGGGCCAACGTCCTGACTTTC,TRBJ2-6,15,few,TRBV20-1,.
CASSLEGTGYSYEQYF,TGTGCCAGCAGCTTAGAGGGGACAGGATACTCCTACGAGCAGTACTTC,TRBJ2-7,16,.,TRBV7-6,TRBD1
CSALWGLANYNEQFF,TGCAGTGCCCTTTGGGGGCTAGCGAACTACAATGAGCAGTTCTTC,TRBJ2-1,15,.,TRBV20-1,.
CASSLGGPWAYNEQFF,TGTGCCAGCAGTTTGGGTGGGCCCTGGGCCTACAATGAGCAGTTCTTC,TRBJ2-1,16,.,TRBV28,.
CASSYLASGGSDTQYF,TGTGCCAGCAGCTACCTTGCTAGCGGGGGATCAGATACGCAGTATTTT,TRBJ2-3,16,few,TRBV7-3,TRBD2
CASSLAGGAHEQYF,TGCGCCAGCAGCTTGGCGGGAGGGGCCCACGAGCAGTACTTC,TRBJ2-7,14,few,TRBV5-1,TRBD2
CASSPFGGLYGNTIYF,TGTGCCAGCAGTCCCTTTGGGGGGTTGTACGGAAACACCATATATTTT,TRBJ1-3,16,few,TRBV12-3/TRBV12-4,.
CASRAVDRGQPQHF,TGTGCCAGCAGAGCCGTAGACAGGGGGCAGCCCCAGCATTTT,TRBJ1-5,14,.,TRBV12-3/TRBV12-4,TRBD1
CASSPQSGTEAFF,TGTGCCAGCAGCCCCCAATCAGGCACTGAAGCTTTCTTT,TRBJ1-1,13,.,TRBV9,.
CSARSGVPYNEQFF,TGCAGTGCTAGGTCGGGGGTTCCCTACAATGAGCAGTTCTTC,TRBJ2-1,14,few,TRBV20-1,.
CASSMTVAGEQFF,TGTGCCAGCAGTATGACGGTGGCTGGTGAGCAGTTCTTC,TRBJ2-1,13,many,TRBV6-2/TRBV6-3,.
CAIRDGAYEQYF,TGTGCCATCCGGGACGGAGCCTACGAGCAGTACTTC,TRBJ2-7,12,few,TRBV7-9,.
CASSLEVSSYEQYF,TGCGCCAGCAGCTTGGAGGTCTCCTCCTACGAGCAGTACTTC,TRBJ2-7,14,few,TRBV5-1,.
CASSQGPMGGTQYF,TGCGCCAGCAGCCAAGGACCCATGGGAGGTACGCAGTATTTT,TRBJ2-3,14,few,TRBV4-1,.
CASSSWTGSSYEQYF,TGTGCCAGCAGCTCCTGGACAGGGAGCTCCTACGAGCAGTACTTC,TRBJ2-7,15,.,TRBV7-2,TRBD1
CASSKRQGPRSNQPQHF,TGTGCCAGCAGCAAGCGACAGGGTCCCCGTAGCAATCAGCCCCAGCATTTT,TRBJ1-5,17,.,TRBV21-1,.
CSVEDPRTVQETQYF,TGCAGCGTTGAAGATCCCCGGACAGTACAAGAGACCCAGTACTTC,TRBJ2-5,15,few,TRBV29-1,.
CSAPSQGDTDTQYF,TGCAGTGCTCCCAGCCAGGGTGACACAGATACGCAGTATTTT,TRBJ2-3,14,.,TRBV20-1,.
CASSHFLEGATYEQYF,TGTGCCAGCAGCCACTTTTTGGAGGGGGCAACCTACGAGCAGTACTTC,TRBJ2-7,16,.,TRBV12-3/TRBV12-4,.
CASSLVKTANRDEQYF,TGCGCCAGCAGCTTGGTGAAAACCGCGAACCGGGACGAGCAGTACTTC,TRBJ2-7,16,.,TRBV5-1,.
CASSFSPGTHEQFF,TGTGCCAGCAGCTTTTCTCCGGGCACCCATGAGCAGTTCTTC,TRBJ2-1,14,.,TRBV11-2,.
CASSFRIDQPQHF,TGTGCCAGCAGTTTCCGCATTGATCAGCCCCAGCATTTT,TRBJ1-5,13,.,TRBV12-3/TRBV12-4,.
CASSQEALRVRETQYF,TGTGCCAGCAGCCAAGAGGCCCTACGGGTGCGGGAGACCCAGTACTTC,TRBJ2-5,16,.,TRBV3-1,.
CSAIGPGQRTSYGYTF,TGCAGTGCTATAGGTCCGGGACAGAGGACTTCCTATGGCTACACCTTC,TRBJ1-2,16,few,TRBV20-1,TRBD1
CASSPGFRLNTEAFF,TGTGCCAGCAGCCCCGGGTTTCGGCTGAACACTGAAGCTTTCTTT,TRBJ1-1,15,few,TRBV7-8,.
CASSSWTSGQETQYF,TGTGCCAGCAGCTCCTGGACTAGCGGCCAAGAGACCCAGTACTTC,TRBJ2-5,15,few,TRBV7-9,TRBD2
CSARYNTEAFF,TGCAGTGCTAGGTACAACACTGAAGCTTTCTTT,TRBJ1-1,11,.,TRBV20-1,.
CASSRLAEQFF,TGTGCCAGCAGCAGACTCGCGGAGCAGTTCTTC,TRBJ2-1,11,.,TRBV28,.
CSVEEASFPTHGYTF,TGCAGCGTTGAAGAAGCTAGCTTCCCAACGCATGGCTACACCTTC,TRBJ1-2,15,.,TRBV29-1,.
CASGLVPRGTGREQYF,TGTGCTAGTGGTTTGGTACCGAGAGGGACAGGGCGCGAGCAGTACTTC,TRBJ2-7,16,.,TRBV12-5,TRBD1
CASSLGQAQFF,TGCGCCAGCAGCCTAGGGCAGGCGCAGTTCTTC,TRBJ2-1,11,few,TRBV5-1,.
CASSYSTGQAYEQYF,TGTGCCAGCAGTTACTCAACGGGACAGGCCTACGAGCAGTACTTC,TRBJ2-7,15,few,TRBV6-5,TRBD1
CASSRPGTGGISGAGPSDTGELFF,TGCGCCAGCAGCCGGCCCGGGACAGGGGGAATTTCGGGAGCGGGTCCGTCGGACACCGGGGAGCTGTTTTTT,TRBJ2-2,24,.,TRBV5-1,TRBD1
CASSVGGDSYNEQFF,TGTGCCAGCAGCGTAGGGGGGGATTCCTACAATGAGCAGTTCTTC,TRBJ2-1,15,.,TRBV9,.
CASSYSNRLAANTGELFF,TGTGCCAGCAGTTACTCGAATCGACTAGCGGCGAACACCGGGGAGCTGTTTTTT,TRBJ2-2,18,.,TRBV6-5,TRBD2
CASSYSRQANYGYTF,TGTGCCAGCAGTTACTCGAGGCAGGCCAACTATGGCTACACCTTC,TRBJ1-2,15,.,TRBV6-5,.
CAISESLFRVNTEAFF,TGTGCCATCAGTGAGTCTCTGTTTAGGGTGAACACTGAAGCTTTCTTT,TRBJ1-1,16,.,TRBV10-3,.
CASSARRAGELFF,TGTGCCAGCAGCGCTCGTCGGGCTGGGGAGCTGTTTTTT,TRBJ2-2,13,.,TRBV9,.
CASSWVAGASTYTQYF,TGTGCCAGCAGTTGGGTAGCGGGGGCCAGCACATATACGCAGTATTTT,TRBJ2-3,16,.,TRBV12-3/TRBV12-4,TRBD2
CATSDASKETQYF,TGTGCCACCAGTGATGCTTCAAAAGAGACCCAGTACTTC,TRBJ2-5,13,.,TRBV24-1,.
CASSQGNGENTQYF,TGTGCCAGCAGCCAGGGAAACGGGGAGAATACGCAGTATTTT,TRBJ2-3,14,once,TRBV2,.
CASSLSGRGYTF,TGTGCCAGCAGCTTAAGCGGTCGTGGCTACACCTTC,TRBJ1-2,12,few,TRBV7-9,.
CASSLAGTAGANVLTF,TGCGCCAGCAGCTTGGCGGGAACAGCCGGGGCCAACGTCCTGACTTTC,TRBJ2-6,16,few,TRBV5-1,.